What follows are 7 T cell receptor beta chains derived from one specimen sequenced in a study of identical twins. TCRdb re-derived calls from the 5' RACE reads in MiXCR, one entry per CDR3 protein. The table shows about 210,000 distinct CDR3 sequences, with around 9.6% occurring only once. Sequenced sample: memory (CD45RO+) T cells sorted from blood. All receptors come from a woman aged 18-29 years in good health.

The chain uses TRBV20-1 and TRBJ2-3, with no clear D. The CDR3 has 13 residues. Per the germline V gene, CDR1 is DFQATT and CDR2 is SNEGSKA (reference sequence). The V end lost 1 base, the J end lost 4 bases, and 9 bases lay between the germline ends. The CDR3 DNA follows: TGCAGTGCTAGAGGGGCCGTCGCAGATACGCAGTATTTT. Protein: CSARGAVADTQYF.

This clonotype was counted ten times or more. This CDR3 reads CASTSKGSGANVLTF. The CDR3 DNA reads as TGTGCCAGCACCAGTAAGGGCTCTGGGGCCAACGTCCTGACTTTC. This chain links TRBV3-1 with TRBJ2-6; D call uncertain. This CDR3 region has 15 residues. Germline V gene lookup returns CDR1 LGHDT and CDR2 YNNKEL (reference sequence). V was clipped by 7 bases and J by 0 bases, with 10 bases between them.

This clonotype showed up just once. The V and J genes are TRBV7-9 and TRBJ2-7; a possible D gene is TRBD1 (5 bases). The CDR3 contains 12 residues. Germline V lookup: CDR1 SEHNR, CDR2 FQNEAQ (reference sequence). V was clipped by 5 bases and J by 3 bases, with 8 bases between them. CDR3 loop: CASSLQDYEQYF. In DNA form, the CDR3 reads TGTGCCAGCAGCCTACAGGACTACGAGCAGTACTTC.

This clonotype occurred a few times. The chain recombines TRBV6-1 with TRBJ1-1, with D possibly being TRBD1 (5 bases). V lost 3 bases, J lost 1 base, and 15 bases lay in between. The CDR3 has 16 amino acids. Per the germline V gene, CDR1 is MNHNS and CDR2 is SASEGT. CDR3 DNA sequence: TGTGCCAGCAGTGAGTTCGCCGGGACTACGAACACTGAAGCTTTCTTT. Its protein product is CASSEFAGTTNTEAFF.

V gene TRBV20-1 combines with J gene TRBJ2-5; 11 positions agree with TRBD1. V lost 6 bases to trimming and J lost 3 bases; unmatched junction nucleotides: 12. The CDR3 is 16 amino acids. CDR1 is DFQATT and CDR2 is SNEGSKA in the germline V gene (reference sequence). This CDR3 is CSAIDPGQGVKETQYF. CDR3 sequence (DNA): TGCAGTGCGATAGATCCGGGACAGGGGGTAAAAGAGACCCAGTACTTC.

This clonotype was observed at least ten times. The gene calls are TRBV2 and TRBJ1-5; 9 positions agree with TRBD1. The CDR3 has 16 residues. The V and J ends lost 8 bases and 0 bases, in that order; junction bases with no gene match: 8. CDR1 SNHLY and CDR2 FYNNEI come from the germline V gene. The CDR3 DNA is TGTGCCAGCCTCCGGGACAGGGCGTATAGCAATCAGCCCCAGCATTTT. This encodes CASLRDRAYSNQPQHF. The variable domain in full, with the rest retrieved from reference TRBV2 and TRBJ1-5, is EPEVTQTPSHQVTQMGQEVILRCVPISNHLYFYWYRQILGQKVEFLVSFYNNEISEKSEIFDDQFSVERPDGSNFTLKIRSTKLEDSAMYFCASLRDRAYSNQPQHFGDGTRLSIL.

The rearrangement joins TRBV7-3 to TRBJ2-2; D might be TRBD2 (6 bases). Germline-derived CDR1 and CDR2 are SGHTA and FQGTGA. With 10 bases removed from V and 1 base from J, the gap between germline ends came to 13 bases. The CDR3 spans 14 residues. The CDR3: CATSLGRNTGELFF. The CDR3 nucleotides read TGTGCCACTAGCCTCGGGAGGAACACCGGGGAGCTGTTTTTT.